A selection of T cell receptor beta chains follows, all from one sample in a study of naive and memory T cell subsets. TCRdb recomputed calls from the UMI-ligation and nested PCR reads with MiXCR, one row per CDR3 protein. Of 150,000 or so distinct CDR3 sequences in the sample, roughly 23% were seen once. Sample: naive CD4+ T cells from blood. Every receptor here comes from a human donor in good health. CDR3s include the opening cysteine and the closing phenylalanine or tryptophan. Each record gives: J gene, D gene, clone size, V gene, CDR3 protein, CDR3 DNA. A D gene is named only where the DNA matches it firmly. Rows give clone size only sometimes, using once, few, many, or a class for an expanded clone.

>TRBJ2-7|NA|NA|TRBV20-1
CSALGGYEQYF
TGCAGTGCTCTGGGGGGATACGAGCAGTACTTC
>TRBJ2-2|NA|NA|TRBV20-1
CSARDSFAGLNTGELFF
TGCAGTGCTAGAGATTCTTTTGCGGGCCTGAACACCGGGGAGCTGTTTTTT
>TRBJ2-1|TRBD1|many|TRBV24-1
CATSGQGVSSYNEQFF
TGTGCCACCAGCGGTCAGGGGGTTAGCTCCTACAATGAGCAGTTCTTC
>TRBJ2-1|NA|few|TRBV5-4
CASRLPGGPYNEQFF
TGTGCCAGCAGACTCCCTGGGGGTCCCTACAATGAGCAGTTCTTC
>TRBJ2-7|TRBD1|many|TRBV28
CASRDRDSYEQYF
TGTGCCAGCAGAGACAGGGACTCCTACGAGCAGTACTTC
>TRBJ1-5|NA|many|TRBV18
CASSPKKNQPQHF
TGTGCCAGCTCACCAAAGAAAAATCAGCCCCAGCATTTT
>TRBJ2-5|NA|NA|TRBV7-9
CASSPQAYQETQYF
TGTGCCAGCAGCCCACAGGCGTACCAAGAGACCCAGTACTTC
>TRBJ2-6|NA|NA|TRBV20-1
CSARDLASGANVLTF
TGCAGTGCTAGAGATTTAGCTTCTGGGGCCAACGTCCTGACTTTC
>TRBJ2-1|TRBD2|few|TRBV3-1
CASRTSGRKNEQFF
TGTGCCAGCAGGACTAGCGGGAGGAAGAATGAGCAGTTCTTC
>TRBJ2-3|NA|few|TRBV7-9
CASSFLRGRADTQYF
TGTGCCAGCAGCTTTTTAAGAGGGCGTGCAGATACGCAGTATTTT
>TRBJ2-1|TRBD2|NA|TRBV28
CASSGGGRPNEQFF
TGTGCCAGCAGTGGTGGCGGGAGGCCCAATGAGCAGTTCTTC
>TRBJ2-3|TRBD2|few|TRBV9
CASSVEAGGKDTQYF
TGTGCCAGCAGCGTAGAAGCGGGAGGTAAAGATACGCAGTATTTT
>TRBJ1-6|TRBD1|NA|TRBV5-1
CASSLTRQGSYNSPLHF
TGCGCCAGCAGCTTGACACGACAGGGTTCCTATAATTCACCCCTCCACTTT
>TRBJ1-3|NA|many|TRBV9
CASNTRGDSSGNTIYF
TGTGCCAGCAACACTAGGGGCGATAGCTCTGGAAACACCATATATTTT
>TRBJ2-5|NA|many|TRBV29-1
CSVAWTDQETQYF
TGCAGCGTTGCTTGGACAGACCAAGAGACCCAGTACTTC
>TRBJ2-7|NA|NA|TRBV5-1
CASSPGLGWGASSSEQYF
TGCGCCAGCAGCCCCGGTCTTGGTTGGGGGGCGAGTTCAAGCGAGCAGTACTTC
>TRBJ2-7|NA|NA|TRBV11-2
CASSLDAGWDEYF
TGTGCCAGCAGCTTAGATGCAGGGTGGGATGAGTACTTC
>TRBJ2-6|NA|NA|TRBV20-1
CSASPVNSGANVLTF
TGCAGTGCTAGCCCGGTTAACTCTGGGGCCAACGTCCTGACTTTC
>TRBJ1-5|NA|NA|TRBV6-2/TRBV6-3
CASSYGAQPQHF
TGTGCCAGCAGTTACGGGGCTCAGCCCCAGCATTTT
>TRBJ2-1|NA|NA|TRBV3-1
CASSQDRFDREQFF
TGTGCCAGCAGCCAAGATCGCTTCGACAGGGAGCAGTTCTTC
>TRBJ1-6|TRBD1|NA|TRBV7-8
CASSFPDRGNSPLHF
TGTGCCAGCAGCTTTCCTGACAGGGGTAATTCACCCCTCCACTTT
>TRBJ2-4|NA|NA|TRBV20-1
CSAPGQPIAKNIQYF
TGCAGTGCACCGGGGCAGCCTATAGCCAAAAACATTCAGTACTTC
>TRBJ2-5|TRBD1|NA|TRBV6-5
CASSTGVGTQYF
TGTGCCAGCAGTACAGGGGTCGGGACCCAGTACTTC
>TRBJ2-1|NA|many|TRBV15
CATSRDGRPNNEQFF
TGTGCCACCAGCAGAGATGGTAGGCCTAACAATGAGCAGTTCTTC
>TRBJ1-3|NA|NA|TRBV29-1
CSVGGTGSGNTIYF
TGCAGCGTCGGTGGGACTGGGTCTGGAAACACCATATATTTT